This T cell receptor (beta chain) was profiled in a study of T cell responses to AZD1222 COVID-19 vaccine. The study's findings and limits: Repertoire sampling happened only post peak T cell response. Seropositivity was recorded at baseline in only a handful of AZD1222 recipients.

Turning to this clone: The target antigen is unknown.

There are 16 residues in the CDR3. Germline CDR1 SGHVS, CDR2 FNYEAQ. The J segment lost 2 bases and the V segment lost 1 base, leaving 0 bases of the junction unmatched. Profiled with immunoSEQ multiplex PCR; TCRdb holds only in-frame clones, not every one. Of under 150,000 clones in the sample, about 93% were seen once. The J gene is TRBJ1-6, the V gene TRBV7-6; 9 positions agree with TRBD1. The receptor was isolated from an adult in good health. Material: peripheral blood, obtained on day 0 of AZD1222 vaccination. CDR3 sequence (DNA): TGTGCCAGCAGCTTAGGGGACAGGGCCTATAATTCACCCCTCCACTTT. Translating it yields CASSLGDRAYNSPLHF.